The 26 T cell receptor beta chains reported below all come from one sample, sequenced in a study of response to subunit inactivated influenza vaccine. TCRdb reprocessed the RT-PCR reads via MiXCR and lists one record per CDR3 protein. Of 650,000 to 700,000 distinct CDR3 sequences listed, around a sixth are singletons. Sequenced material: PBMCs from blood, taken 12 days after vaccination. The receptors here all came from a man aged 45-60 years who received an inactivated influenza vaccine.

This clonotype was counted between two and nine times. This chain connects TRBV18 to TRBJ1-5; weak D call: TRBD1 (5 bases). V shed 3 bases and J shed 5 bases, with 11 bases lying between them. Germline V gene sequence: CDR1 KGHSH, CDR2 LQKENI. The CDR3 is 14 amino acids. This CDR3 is CASSPAGKHQPQHF. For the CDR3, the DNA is TGTGCCAGCTCACCGGCAGGGAAACATCAGCCCCAGCATTTT.

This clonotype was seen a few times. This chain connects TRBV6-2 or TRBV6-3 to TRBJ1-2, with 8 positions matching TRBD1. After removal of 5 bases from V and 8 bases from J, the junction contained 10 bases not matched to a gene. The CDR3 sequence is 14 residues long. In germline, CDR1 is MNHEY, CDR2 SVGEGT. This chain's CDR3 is CASSRRQGSEGYTF. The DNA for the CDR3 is TGTGCCAGCAGTCGAAGACAGGGGTCGGAGGGCTACACCTTC.

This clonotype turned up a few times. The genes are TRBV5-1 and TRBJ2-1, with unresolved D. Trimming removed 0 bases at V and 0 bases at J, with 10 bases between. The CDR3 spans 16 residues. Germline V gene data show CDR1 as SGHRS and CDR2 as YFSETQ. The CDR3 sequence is CASSLGGLGSYNEQFF. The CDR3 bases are TGCGCCAGCAGCTTGGGAGGCCTAGGCTCCTACAATGAGCAGTTCTTC.

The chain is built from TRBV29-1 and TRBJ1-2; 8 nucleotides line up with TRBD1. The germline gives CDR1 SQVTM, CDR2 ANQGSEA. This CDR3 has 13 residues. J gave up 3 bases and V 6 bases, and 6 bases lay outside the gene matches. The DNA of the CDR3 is TGCAGCGTAAGCCCAGGGGGCGACTATGGCTACACCTTC. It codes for CSVSPGGDYGYTF.

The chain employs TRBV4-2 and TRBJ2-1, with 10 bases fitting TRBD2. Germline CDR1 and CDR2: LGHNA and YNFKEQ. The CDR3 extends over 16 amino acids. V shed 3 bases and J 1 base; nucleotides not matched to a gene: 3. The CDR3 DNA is TGTGCCAGCAGCCAGTATAGCGGGGGGTCCTACAATGAGCAGTTCTTC. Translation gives CASSQYSGGSYNEQFF.

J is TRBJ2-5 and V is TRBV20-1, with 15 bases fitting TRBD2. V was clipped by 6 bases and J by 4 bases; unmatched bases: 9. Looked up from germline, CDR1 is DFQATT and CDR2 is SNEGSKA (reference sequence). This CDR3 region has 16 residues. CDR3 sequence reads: CSASGTSGGIPETQYF. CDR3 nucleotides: TGCAGTGCGTCCGGGACTAGCGGGGGGATCCCAGAGACCCAGTACTTC.

CDR3: CASSKSTVYGYTF. The CDR3 DNA reads TGTGCCAGCAGTAAGAGCACTGTCTATGGCTACACCTTC. V is TRBV28 and J is TRBJ1-2; D is uncertain. This CDR3 region has 13 residues. Looked up from germline, CDR1 is MDHEN and CDR2 is SYDVKM. Trimming pared 5 bases from V and 4 bases from J, leaving 11 bases between.

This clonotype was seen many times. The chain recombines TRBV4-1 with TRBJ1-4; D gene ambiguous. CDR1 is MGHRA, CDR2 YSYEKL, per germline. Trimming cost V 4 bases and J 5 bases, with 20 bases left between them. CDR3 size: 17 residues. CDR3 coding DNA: TGCGCCAGCAGCCGTGGGTCCGGGAGACAAGTAAATGAAAAACTGTTTTTT. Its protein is CASSRGSGRQVNEKLFF.

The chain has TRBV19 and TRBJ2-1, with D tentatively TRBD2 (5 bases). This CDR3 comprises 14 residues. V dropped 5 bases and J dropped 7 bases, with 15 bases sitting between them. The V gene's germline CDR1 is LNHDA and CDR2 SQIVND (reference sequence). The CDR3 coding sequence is TGTGCCAGTAGTTTAAGGACGGGGATTAATGAGCAGTTCTTC. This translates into CASSLRTGINEQFF.

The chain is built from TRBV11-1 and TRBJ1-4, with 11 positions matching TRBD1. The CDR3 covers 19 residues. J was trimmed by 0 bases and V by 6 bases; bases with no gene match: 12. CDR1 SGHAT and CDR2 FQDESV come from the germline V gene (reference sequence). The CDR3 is CASRPTPGQGGATNEKLFF. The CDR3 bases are TGTGCCAGCAGGCCGACTCCGGGACAGGGGGGAGCAACTAATGAAAAACTGTTTTTT.

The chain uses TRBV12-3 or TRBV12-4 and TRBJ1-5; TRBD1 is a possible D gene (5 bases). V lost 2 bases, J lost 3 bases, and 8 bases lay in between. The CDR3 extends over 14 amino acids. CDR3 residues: CASSLLGDNQPQHF. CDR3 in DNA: TGTGCCAGCAGTTTACTGGGGGACAATCAGCCCCAGCATTTT.

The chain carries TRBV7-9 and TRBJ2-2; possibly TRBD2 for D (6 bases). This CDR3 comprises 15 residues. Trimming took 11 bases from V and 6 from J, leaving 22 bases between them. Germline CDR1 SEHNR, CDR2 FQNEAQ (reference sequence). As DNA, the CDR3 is TGTGCCGGGGGGACGGTTAAGGGAGTCGCCGGGGAGCTGTTTTTT. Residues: CAGGTVKGVAGELFF.

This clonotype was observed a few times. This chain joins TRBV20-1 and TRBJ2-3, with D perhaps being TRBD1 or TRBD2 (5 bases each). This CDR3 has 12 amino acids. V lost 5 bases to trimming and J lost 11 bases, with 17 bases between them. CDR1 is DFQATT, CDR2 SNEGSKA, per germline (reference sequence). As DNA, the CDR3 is TGCAGTGCTCGATCCCGGGACCGTCGGCAGTATTTT. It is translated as CSARSRDRRQYF.

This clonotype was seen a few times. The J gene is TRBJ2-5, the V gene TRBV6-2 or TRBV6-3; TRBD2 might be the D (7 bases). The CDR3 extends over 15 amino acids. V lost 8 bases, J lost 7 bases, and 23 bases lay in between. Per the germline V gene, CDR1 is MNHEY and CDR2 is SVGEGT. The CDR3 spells CASGQGGGLVATQYF. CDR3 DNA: TGTGCCAGCGGCCAAGGGGGGGGCCTCGTCGCGACCCAGTACTTC.

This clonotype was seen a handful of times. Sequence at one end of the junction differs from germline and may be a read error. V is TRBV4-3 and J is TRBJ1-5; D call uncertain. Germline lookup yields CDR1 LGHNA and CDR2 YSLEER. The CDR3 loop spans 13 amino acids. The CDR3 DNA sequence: TGTGCCAGCAGCCAAGATCTGGGTCAGCCCCAGCATTTT. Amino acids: CASSQDLGQPQHF.

The CDR3 here is CASSEGQGGTYGYTF. The CDR3 region has the DNA TGTGCCAGCAGTGAGGGTCAGGGCGGTACCTATGGCTACACCTTC. The rearrangement links TRBV6-2 or TRBV6-3 to TRBJ1-2; D possibly corresponds to TRBD1 (5 bases). The V gene's germline CDR1 is MNHEY and CDR2 SVGEGT. This CDR3 spans 15 amino acids. The germline V and J ends were trimmed by 5 bases and 4 bases, with 17 bases remaining between them.

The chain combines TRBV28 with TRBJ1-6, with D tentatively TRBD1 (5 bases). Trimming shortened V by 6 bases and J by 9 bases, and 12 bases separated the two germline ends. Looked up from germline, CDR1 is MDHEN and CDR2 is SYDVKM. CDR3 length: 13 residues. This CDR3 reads CASSLRGASPLHF. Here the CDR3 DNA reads TGTGCCAGCAGCTTACGGGGCGCTTCACCCCTCCACTTT.

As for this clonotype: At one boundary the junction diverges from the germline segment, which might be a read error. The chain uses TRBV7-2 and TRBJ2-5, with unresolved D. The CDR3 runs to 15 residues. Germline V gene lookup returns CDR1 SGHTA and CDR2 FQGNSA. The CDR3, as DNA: TGTGCCAGCAGCTTAGCCATAATGTACCAAGAGGCCCAGTACTTC. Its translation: CASSLAIMYQEAQYF.

CDR3 loop: CASSQEGRLASYNEQFF. The CDR3 DNA reads as TGTGCCAGCAGCCAAGAGGGTCGACTAGCATCCTACAATGAGCAGTTCTTC. J is TRBJ2-1 and V is TRBV4-2; 7 positions match TRBD2. The CDR3 is 17 amino acids. J gave up 1 base and V 0 bases, and 6 bases lay outside the gene matches. Germline V gene lookup returns CDR1 LGHNA and CDR2 YNFKEQ.

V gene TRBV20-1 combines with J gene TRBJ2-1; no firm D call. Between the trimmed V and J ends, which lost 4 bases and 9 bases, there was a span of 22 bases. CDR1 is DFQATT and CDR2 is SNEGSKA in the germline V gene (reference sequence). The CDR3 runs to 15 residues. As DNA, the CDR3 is TGCAGTGCTAAATCTCATCTGGCCATTGGCGCTGAGCAGTTCTTC. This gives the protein CSAKSHLAIGAEQFF.

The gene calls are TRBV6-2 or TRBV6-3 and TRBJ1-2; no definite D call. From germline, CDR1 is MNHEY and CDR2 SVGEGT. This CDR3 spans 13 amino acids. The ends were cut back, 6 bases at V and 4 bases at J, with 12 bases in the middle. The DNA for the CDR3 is TGTGCCAGCAGCCGTGCTCTCTCCTATGGCTACACCTTC. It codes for CASSRALSYGYTF.

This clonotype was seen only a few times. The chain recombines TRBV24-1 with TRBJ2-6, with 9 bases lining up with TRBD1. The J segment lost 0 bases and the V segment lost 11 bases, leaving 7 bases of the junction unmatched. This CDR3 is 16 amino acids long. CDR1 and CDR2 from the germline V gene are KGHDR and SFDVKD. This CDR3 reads CAIGQGFLSGANVLTF. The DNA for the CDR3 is TGTGCCATCGGACAGGGGTTCCTCTCTGGGGCCAACGTCCTGACTTTC.

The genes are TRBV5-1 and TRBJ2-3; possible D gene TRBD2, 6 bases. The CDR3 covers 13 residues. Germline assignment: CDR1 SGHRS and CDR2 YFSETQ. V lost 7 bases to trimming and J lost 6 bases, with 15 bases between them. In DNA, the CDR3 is TGCGCCAGCTTGGAGGGCCCGGGGGATACGCAGTATTTT. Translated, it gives CASLEGPGDTQYF.

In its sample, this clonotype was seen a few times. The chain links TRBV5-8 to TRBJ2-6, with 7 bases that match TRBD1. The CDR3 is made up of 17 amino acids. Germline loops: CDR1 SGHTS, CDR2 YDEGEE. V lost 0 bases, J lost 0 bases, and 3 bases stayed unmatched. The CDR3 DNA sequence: TGTGCCAGCAGCTTGGCAGGGGGTAACTCTGGGGCCAACGTCCTGACTTTC. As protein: CASSLAGGNSGANVLTF.

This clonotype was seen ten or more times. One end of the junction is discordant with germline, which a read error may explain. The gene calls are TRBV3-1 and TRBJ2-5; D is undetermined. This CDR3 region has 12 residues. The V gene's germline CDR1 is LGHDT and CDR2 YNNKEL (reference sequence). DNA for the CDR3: TGCGCCAGCAGTCAAGTGAAGGAGACCCAGTACTTC. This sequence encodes CASSQVKETQYF.

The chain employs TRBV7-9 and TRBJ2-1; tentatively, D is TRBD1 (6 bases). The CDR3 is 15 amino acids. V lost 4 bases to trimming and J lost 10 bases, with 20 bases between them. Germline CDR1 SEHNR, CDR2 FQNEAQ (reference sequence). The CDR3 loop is CASSSTPGQRKEQFF. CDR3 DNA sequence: TGTGCCAGCAGCTCAACCCCGGGACAAAGAAAAGAGCAGTTCTTC.